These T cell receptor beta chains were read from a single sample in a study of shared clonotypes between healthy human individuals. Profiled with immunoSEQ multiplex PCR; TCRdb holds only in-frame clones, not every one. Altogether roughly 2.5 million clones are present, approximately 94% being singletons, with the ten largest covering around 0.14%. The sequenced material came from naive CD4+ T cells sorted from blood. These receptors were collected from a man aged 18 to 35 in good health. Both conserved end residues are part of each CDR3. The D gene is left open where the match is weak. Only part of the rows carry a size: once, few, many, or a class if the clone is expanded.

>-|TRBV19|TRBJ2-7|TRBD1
TGTGCCAGTAGTACCCCGGGACAGGGCTACGAGCAGTACTTC
CASSTPGQGYEQYF
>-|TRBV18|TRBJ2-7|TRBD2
TGTGCCAGCTCACAAAGCGGGGGGGCCTACGAGCAGTACTTC
CASSQSGGAYEQYF
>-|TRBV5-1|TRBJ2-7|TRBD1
TGCGCCAGCAGCCCTGGGACAGACAATGCCTACGAGCAGTACTTC
CASSPGTDNAYEQYF
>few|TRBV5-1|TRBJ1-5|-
TGCGCCAGCAGCATGACACCAGATCAGCCCCAGCATTTT
CASSMTPDQPQHF
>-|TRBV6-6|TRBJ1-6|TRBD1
TGTGCCAGCAGTTACGCACAGGGGAATTCACCCCTCCACTTT
CASSYAQGNSPLHF
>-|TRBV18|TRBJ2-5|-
TGTGCCAGCTCTCAAAACGGCCAAGAGACCCAGTACTTC
CASSQNGQETQYF
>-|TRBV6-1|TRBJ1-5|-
TGTGCCAGCAGTGAATTCGGCCTCGGGCAGCCCCAGCATTTT
CASSEFGLGQPQHF
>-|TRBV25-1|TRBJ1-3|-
TGTGCCAGCAGGGCGACAGGAGCTGGAAACACCATATATTTT
CASRATGAGNTIYF
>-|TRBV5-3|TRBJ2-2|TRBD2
TGTGCCAGAAGGCGGGGGAGTATCGGGGAGCTGTTTTTT
CARRRGSIGELFF
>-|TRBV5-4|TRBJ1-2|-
TGTGCCAGCAGCTCCGAAGGAGCTAACTATGGCTACACCTTC
CASSSEGANYGYTF
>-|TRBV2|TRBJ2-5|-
TGTGCCAGCCAGTACCAAGAGACCCAGTACTTC
CASQYQETQYF
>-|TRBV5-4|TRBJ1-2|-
TGTGCCAGCAGCTTGGGCAGCGAAACCCATGGCTACACCTTC
CASSLGSETHGYTF
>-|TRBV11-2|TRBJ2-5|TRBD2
TGTGCCAGCAGCTTAATAGGGAGGACTAGCGTCCAAGGGACCCAGTACTTC
CASSLIGRTSVQGTQYF
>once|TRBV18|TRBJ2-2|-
TGTGCCAGCTCACCGGGGACACCAACGGGCGGGGAGCTGTTTTTT
CASSPGTPTGGELFF
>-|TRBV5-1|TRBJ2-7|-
TGCGCCAGCAGCATGGAGCCGGATCCTAGCTACGAGCAGTACTTC
CASSMEPDPSYEQYF
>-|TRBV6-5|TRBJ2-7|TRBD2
TGTGCCAGCAGTTCCCTCGGGAGGGCCTCCTACGAGCAGTACTTC
CASSSLGRASYEQYF
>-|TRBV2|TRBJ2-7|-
TGTGCCAGCAGTGAAGTGGGGTGGGGCCAAGACACCTACGAGCAGTACTTC
CASSEVGWGQDTYEQYF
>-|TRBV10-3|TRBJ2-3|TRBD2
TGTGCCATCAGTGATCACTGGAGCGGGGCAGTTTCGGGTCACACAGATACGCAGTATTTT
CAISDHWSGAVSGHTDTQYF
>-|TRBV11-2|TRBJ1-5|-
TGTGCCAGCAGCCCCTCCGGTCCTGGGCAGCCCCAGCATTTT
CASSPSGPGQPQHF
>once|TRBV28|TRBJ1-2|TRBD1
TGTGCCAGCAGAAGACAGGGGGTGGACTATGGCTACACCTTC
CASRRQGVDYGYTF
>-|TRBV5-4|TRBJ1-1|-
TGTGCCAGCAGCTTGGGGGGGGAGGCCACTGAAGCTTTCTTT
CASSLGGEATEAFF
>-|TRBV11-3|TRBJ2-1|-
TGTGCCAGCAGCTCCCCACCCAAGCGCCGGATCGGGAATGAGCAGTTCTTC
CASSSPPKRRIGNEQFF
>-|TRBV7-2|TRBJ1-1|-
TGTGCCAGCAGCTGGGGCACCCAGGGGAACACTGAAGCTTTCTTT
CASSWGTQGNTEAFF
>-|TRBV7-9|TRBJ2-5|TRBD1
TGTGCCAGCAGCCTCAGGGGGCTGGAGGCCCAGTACTTC
CASSLRGLEAQYF
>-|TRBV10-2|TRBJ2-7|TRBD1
TGCGCCAGCGGGGGACAGGGCCCCTACGAGCAGTACTTC
CASGGQGPYEQYF
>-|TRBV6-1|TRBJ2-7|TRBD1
TGTGCCAGCAGTGAAGGGACAGGGACCCCCTACGAGCAGTACTTC
CASSEGTGTPYEQYF
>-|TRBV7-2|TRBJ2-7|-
TGTGCCAGCAGCCCTACAGGGAGCTCCTACGAGCAGTACTTC
CASSPTGSSYEQYF
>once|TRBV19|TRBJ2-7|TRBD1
TGTGCCAGTAGTATCCCCGGGACAGGGGACCCCTACGAGCAGTACTTC
CASSIPGTGDPYEQYF
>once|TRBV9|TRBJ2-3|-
TGTGCCAGCAGCGTTGCCCAAAGGCCAGATACGCAGTATTTT
CASSVAQRPDTQYF